This is a list of T cell receptor beta chains from one sample in a study of blood T cell repertoires in COVID-19. Profiled with immunoSEQ multiplex PCR; TCRdb holds only in-frame clones, not every one. The table includes more than 250,000 clones, more than 70% detected once. Input material: peripheral blood. The source of these receptors is a woman aged 45-65 years with acute or convalescent COVID-19. The CDR3 runs from the conserved cysteine through the conserved F or W. The D gene is left open where the match is weak. Size is omitted from some rows. Given values are once, few, many or a class for expanded clones.

>TRBD1|TRBV6-1|NA|TRBJ1-5
CASSELWYLRGQDSNQPQHF
TGTGCCAGCAGTGAACTGTGGTATCTCAGGGGGCAGGATAGCAATCAGCCCCAGCATTTT
>TRBD2|TRBV19|NA|TRBJ2-3
CATRGLAALEDTQYF
TGTGCCACTCGTGGACTAGCGGCCTTGGAGGATACGCAGTATTTT
>TRBD1|TRBV29-1|NA|TRBJ1-1
CSVAETGGGAFF
TGCAGCGTTGCTGAAACAGGGGGAGGAGCTTTCTTT
>TRBD1|TRBV5-5|NA|TRBJ2-5
CASSPQGAPETQYF
TGTGCCAGCAGCCCCCAGGGGGCCCCAGAGACCCAGTACTTC
>NA|TRBV6-1|NA|TRBJ2-7
CASSEGLGGDEQYF
TGTGCCAGCAGTGAAGGTTTAGGGGGAGACGAGCAGTACTTC
>TRBD1|TRBV7-2|once|TRBJ2-7
CASSDGQGAFYEQYF
TGTGCCAGCAGCGATGGACAGGGGGCCTTTTACGAGCAGTACTTC
>NA|TRBV2|NA|TRBJ2-7
CASSVGDGAYEQYF
TGTGCCAGCAGTGTAGGAGACGGTGCCTACGAGCAGTACTTC
>NA|TRBV6-4|NA|TRBJ1-2
CASSDSTNYGYTF
TGTGCCAGCAGTGACTCGACAAACTATGGCTACACCTTC
>NA|TRBV7-2|NA|TRBJ1-1
CASSLESFTGRAFF
TGTGCCAGCAGCTTAGAATCGTTTACAGGGCGAGCTTTCTTT
>NA|TRBV30|once|TRBJ2-7
CAWSGGGSEQYF
TGTGCCTGGAGTGGAGGGGGATCCGAGCAGTACTTC
>TRBD2|TRBV9|NA|TRBJ2-3
CASSQLTSGGADTQYF
TGTGCCAGCAGCCAACTGACTAGCGGGGGAGCAGATACGCAGTATTTT
>NA|TRBV7-2|NA|TRBJ1-1
CASSLVHGTEAFF
TGTGCCAGCAGCTTAGTACATGGCACTGAAGCTTTCTTT
>TRBD2|TRBV19|NA|TRBJ2-7
CASSTLTSGSLNGEQYF
TGTGCCAGTAGTACCCTGACTAGCGGGAGCCTAAACGGCGAGCAGTACTTC
>NA|TRBV5-1|NA|TRBJ2-1
CASSPGGPYNEQFF
TGCGCCAGCAGCCCCGGCGGTCCCTACAATGAGCAGTTCTTC
>TRBD2|TRBV18|NA|TRBJ2-2
CASSPPLAAGELFF
TGTGCCAGCTCACCACCCCTAGCGGCCGGGGAGCTGTTTTTT
>TRBD1|TRBV5-1|once|TRBJ2-1
CASSLGSGQEQFF
TGCGCCAGCAGCTTGGGGTCGGGACAGGAGCAGTTCTTC
>NA|TRBV19|NA|TRBJ1-4
CASSIRGDEKLFF
TGTGCCAGTAGTATCAGGGGTGATGAAAAACTGTTTTTT
>TRBD2|TRBV5-1|NA|TRBJ2-5
CASSLALAGGQETQYF
TGCGCCAGCAGCTTGGCACTAGCGGGGGGGCAGGAGACCCAGTACTTC
>TRBD2|TRBV5-1|NA|TRBJ2-7
CASSLGLAGGVPYEQYF
TGCGCCAGCAGCTTGGGACTAGCGGGAGGTGTCCCCTACGAGCAGTACTTC
>NA|TRBV27|NA|TRBJ1-1
CASSREGTEAFF
TGTGCCAGCAGTCGGGAGGGGACTGAAGCTTTCTTT
>NA|TRBV5-1|few|TRBJ1-2
CASSPDSNYGYTF
TGCGCCAGCAGCCCGGACAGCAACTATGGCTACACCTTC
>TRBD1|TRBV2|few|TRBJ2-5
CASTKGAPGETQYF
TGTGCCAGCACTAAGGGGGCCCCCGGGGAGACCCAGTACTTC
>NA|TRBV6-5|NA|TRBJ1-5
CASSSHQGDQPQHF
TGTGCCAGCAGTTCACATCAAGGAGATCAGCCCCAGCATTTT
>NA|TRBV7-9|NA|TRBJ2-7
CASSLDGRDDHEQYF
TGTGCCAGCAGCTTAGATGGCAGGGATGATCACGAGCAGTACTTC
>NA|TRBV5-6|NA|TRBJ1-2
CASSNTGSYGYTF
TGTGCCAGCAGCAACACAGGGTCTTATGGCTACACCTTC
>TRBD2|TRBV7-9|NA|TRBJ2-2
CASSLLAGGPTGELFF
TGTGCCAGCTCCCTTCTAGCGGGGGGTCCCACCGGGGAGCTGTTTTTT
>TRBD1|TRBV5-4|NA|TRBJ2-5
CASLDRAAQETQYF
TGTGCCAGCCTCGACAGGGCGGCCCAAGAGACCCAGTACTTC
>TRBD2|TRBV15|few|TRBJ2-5
CATSRNLGLAGETQYF
TGTGCCACCAGCAGGAATTTGGGACTAGCGGGGGAGACCCAGTACTTC
>TRBD1|TRBV18|NA|TRBJ2-5
CASSAGTGGLETQYF
TGTGCCAGCTCAGCAGGGACAGGAGGCCTAGAGACCCAGTACTTC
>NA|TRBV2|NA|TRBJ1-1
CASSESPGSEAFF
TGTGCCAGCAGTGAAAGTCCCGGGTCTGAAGCTTTCTTT
>NA|TRBV7-9|NA|TRBJ2-5
CASSPPAGETQYF
TGTGCCAGCAGCCCGCCCGCAGGGGAGACCCAGTACTTC
>NA|TRBV7-2|NA|TRBJ1-4
CASSLRYRGGEKLFF
TGTGCCAGCAGCTTAAGATATCGGGGAGGGGAAAAACTGTTTTTT
>NA|TRBV15|NA|TRBJ1-5
CATSSLMDMWGYSNQPQHF
TGTGCCACCAGCAGCCTAATGGACATGTGGGGCTATAGCAATCAGCCCCAGCATTTT
>NA|TRBV12-3/TRBV12-4|NA|TRBJ1-3
CATERSNGNTIYF
TGTGCCACCGAGAGAAGTAATGGAAACACCATATATTTT
>NA|TRBV5-6|few|TRBJ1-1
CASSLVFESTEAFF
TGTGCCAGCAGCTTGGTTTTTGAGTCCACTGAAGCTTTCTTT
>NA|TRBV2|few|TRBJ1-1
CASSGPGPSNTEAFF
TGTGCCAGCAGTGGGCCTGGGCCCTCGAACACTGAAGCTTTCTTT
>NA|TRBV5-1|NA|TRBJ1-2
CASSLDSGGYTF
TGCGCCAGCAGCTTGGACAGTGGTGGCTACACCTTC
>TRBD1|TRBV4-1|few|TRBJ1-6
CASSDGTGNAALHF
TGCGCCAGCAGCGACGGGACAGGGAATGCGGCCCTCCACTTT
>TRBD2|TRBV6-2/TRBV6-3|NA|TRBJ2-3
CASSPRVAGLTDTQYF
TGTGCCAGCAGCCCCCGGGTAGCGGGGCTCACAGATACGCAGTATTTT
>TRBD2|TRBV3-1/TRBV3-2|NA|TRBJ2-1
CASSQGRIVSLLAGVGEQFF
TGTGCCAGCAGCCAAGGAAGGATAGTTAGTTTACTAGCGGGAGTCGGAGAGCAGTTCTTC